A single sample is the source of the 26 T cell receptor beta chains below, sequenced in a study of blood T cell repertoires in COVID-19. The method was immunoSEQ multiplex PCR; TCRdb's version includes in-frame clones alone and lacks a portion of them. The sample carries over 450,000 clones, approximately 91% recorded once. The sample consisted of peripheral blood. The receptors shown here come from a woman in her 50s with COVID-19, enrolled during active disease.

The J gene is TRBJ2-1, the V gene TRBV5-1, with 7 bases fitting TRBD2. The CDR3 totals 18 residues. J lost 6 bases, V lost 0 bases, and 15 bases had no gene match. Germline CDR1 SGHRS, CDR2 YFSETQ. CDR3 sequence: CASSLGSAGTTLGNEQFF. The CDR3 DNA is TGCGCCAGCAGCTTGGGAAGTGCTGGGACTACATTAGGCAATGAGCAGTTCTTC.

V usage is TRBV11-2 and J usage is TRBJ1-1; the D gene is possibly TRBD1 (5 bases). CDR1 is SGHAT, CDR2 FQNNGV, per germline. The V and J ends lost 4 bases and 2 bases respectively, with 14 bases between them. The length of the CDR3 is 15 residues. The CDR3 region has the DNA TGTGCCAGCAGCTGGGGCCCTCTCGGAAACACTGAAGCTTTCTTT. This encodes CASSWGPLGNTEAFF.

The V call is TRBV11-1, the J call TRBJ2-7, with D maybe TRBD2 (6 bases). Trimming left V 5 bases short and J 3 bases short, with 17 bases between. The CDR3 consists of 15 residues. Germline values: CDR1 SGHAT, CDR2 FQDESV (reference sequence). The CDR3: CASSPGAVQVYEQYF. CDR3 sequence (DNA): TGTGCCAGCAGCCCGGGAGCTGTGCAGGTCTACGAGCAGTACTTC. Filled out from reference TRBV11-1 and TRBJ2-7, the complete variable domain reads EAEVAQSPRYKITEKSQAVAFWCDPISGHATLYWYRQILGQGPELLVQFQDESVVDDSQLPKDRFSAERLKGVDSTLKIQPAELGDSAMYLCASSPGAVQVYEQYFGPGTRLTVT.

The chain links TRBV4-1 to TRBJ2-1; D is unresolved. Germline CDR1 and CDR2: MGHRA and YSYEKL. The CDR3 loop spans 16 amino acids. Between the trimmed V and J ends, which lost 4 bases and 5 bases, there was a span of 18 bases. CDR3 bases: TGCGCCAGCAGCCTCTTAGACACCCGTATGGACAATGAGCAGTTCTTC. Translation gives CASSLLDTRMDNEQFF.

The chain couples TRBV18 to TRBJ2-3, with 8 bases fitting TRBD2. The CDR3 is 16 amino acids. Unmatched junction bases numbered 7, after V lost 0 bases and J lost 5 bases. CDR1 is KGHSH, CDR2 LQKENI, per germline. The CDR3 reads CASSPPAQAGGDTQYF. The CDR3 nucleotides are TGTGCCAGCTCACCACCGGCGCAGGCGGGGGGAGATACGCAGTATTTT.

The chain combines TRBV28 with TRBJ1-1; the match to TRBD1 covers 10 bases. The CDR3 has 14 residues. The junction had 7 bases not matched to a gene; V was cut back by 5 bases and J by 7 bases. CDR1 is MDHEN and CDR2 is SYDVKM in the germline V gene. DNA for the CDR3: TGTGCCAGCAGTACGACAGGGGGCGCCGATGAAGCTTTCTTT. Its protein product is CASSTTGGADEAFF.

The chain employs TRBV6-5 and TRBJ1-1; maybe TRBD1 (5 bases). The germline CDR1 and CDR2 sequences are MNHEY and SVGAGI. The CDR3 is 15 residues long. Trimming took off 4 bases at V and 2 bases at J, with 14 bases between the two ends. The CDR3 protein is CASSFGGAENTEAFF. The CDR3 region has the DNA TGTGCCAGCAGTTTTGGAGGGGCGGAAAACACTGAAGCTTTCTTT.

This clone has a single count. The chain has TRBV11-2 and TRBJ2-1; TRBD1 matches at 8 bases. The germline gives CDR1 SGHAT, CDR2 FQNNGV. The ends lost 0 bases at V and 8 bases at J; junction bases unmatched: 9. The CDR3 extends over 16 amino acids. The CDR3 nucleotides read TGTGCCAGCAGCTTAGATTCGGGACAGGTACCTTATGAGCAGTTCTTC. Its translation: CASSLDSGQVPYEQFF.

The chain has TRBV6-6 and TRBJ1-2; 8 nucleotides align to TRBD1. Germline CDR1 is MNHNY and CDR2 is SVGAGI (reference sequence). The ends lost 5 bases at V and 5 bases at J; junction bases unmatched: 10. CDR3 length: 15 residues. The CDR3 is CASSPPPDREYGYTF. In nucleotides, the CDR3 is TGTGCCAGCAGTCCTCCCCCGGACAGGGAATATGGCTACACCTTC.

This clone was recorded once. This sequence joins TRBV20-1 and TRBJ1-2; D is possibly TRBD1 (5 bases). Germline V gene data show CDR1 as DFQATT and CDR2 as SNEGSKA (reference sequence). Trimming took off 2 bases at V and 10 bases at J, with 11 bases between the two ends. The CDR3 length is 11 residues. The CDR3 sequence: CSARSQGTYTF. CDR3 nucleotide sequence: TGCAGTGCTAGAAGCCAGGGAACCTACACCTTC.

The rearrangement joins TRBV6-1 to TRBJ1-1, with TRBD1 matching over 7 bases. The trim removed 1 base at V and 8 bases at J, leaving 10 bases unmatched. Germline V gives CDR1 MNHNS, CDR2 SASEGT. This CDR3 region has 15 residues. CDR3 DNA: TGTGCCAGCAGTGAAGTTATCTCGGGACAGTCGGAAGCTTTCTTT. Translation gives CASSEVISGQSEAFF.

The V call is TRBV3-1 (or the pseudogene TRBV3-2), the J call TRBJ2-3; D is unresolved. Germline CDR1 reads LGHDT; CDR2 reads YNNKEL (reference sequence). This CDR3 spans 12 amino acids. V was pared by 4 bases and J by 6 bases, with 8 bases between. The CDR3 reads CASSLALDTQYF. Here the CDR3 DNA reads TGTGCCAGCAGCCTCGCACTTGATACGCAGTATTTT.

The rearrangement uses TRBV18 and TRBJ2-2, with no clear D. CDR1 is KGHSH and CDR2 is LQKENI in the germline V gene. The CDR3 covers 16 residues. V shed 2 bases and J shed 0 bases, with 10 bases lying between them. The CDR3 here is CASSPVSQANTGELFF. The CDR3 coding sequence is TGTGCCAGCTCACCAGTTAGTCAGGCGAACACCGGGGAGCTGTTTTTT.

The gene calls are TRBV19 and TRBJ2-7, with TRBD1 identical over 8 bases. CDR1 and CDR2 from the germline V gene are LNHDA and SQIVND (reference sequence). Trimming at V came to 4 bases and at J to 3 bases, leaving 2 bases not matched to a gene. The CDR3 length is 13 residues. DNA for the CDR3: TGTGCCAGTAGTACGGGACAGGACTACGAGCAGTACTTC. This translates into CASSTGQDYEQYF.

The J gene is TRBJ2-7, the V gene TRBV3-1 (or the pseudogene TRBV3-2); 8 nucleotides align to TRBD2. The trim removed 2 bases at V and 0 bases at J, leaving 6 bases unmatched. Germline V gene sequence: CDR1 LGHDT, CDR2 YNNKEL (reference sequence). The length of the CDR3 is 16 residues. The CDR3 DNA reads as TGTGCCAGCAGCCAAAGTATGGGGACTAGCTCCTACGAGCAGTACTTC. Translating it yields CASSQSMGTSSYEQYF.

The chain combines TRBV27 with TRBJ2-7; possible D gene TRBD1, 5 bases. Germline CDR1 is MNHEY and CDR2 is SMNVEV (reference sequence). Trimming stripped 4 bases from V and 4 bases from J, with 14 bases between. The CDR3 is 14 amino acids. The CDR3 nucleotides are TGTGCCAGCAGTTATACAGGCGAGGTGTACGAGCAGTACTTC. Encoded protein: CASSYTGEVYEQYF.

CDR3 residues: CASTQGTKYGYTF. CDR3 DNA sequence: TGTGCCAGCACACAGGGGACGAAATATGGCTACACCTTC. The chain uses TRBV6-5 and TRBJ1-2; 7 bases fit TRBD1. Losses at the gene ends were 7 bases for V and 5 bases for J; bases not matched to a gene: 7. In germline, CDR1 is MNHEY, CDR2 SVGAGI. The CDR3 loop spans 13 amino acids.

The gene calls are TRBV30 and TRBJ1-3; D not resolved. There are 14 residues in the CDR3. In germline, CDR1 is GTSNPN, CDR2 SVGIG (reference sequence). V was clipped by 5 bases and J by 0 bases, with 11 bases between them. CDR3 residues: CAWGDDSSGNTIYF. The CDR3 nucleotides read TGTGCCTGGGGTGACGACTCCTCTGGAAACACCATATATTTT.

The chain carries TRBV29-1 and TRBJ2-7; D is uncertain. The CDR3 is 11 residues long. Trimming cost V 5 bases and J 0 bases, with 5 bases left between them. The germline V gene has CDR1 SQVTM and CDR2 ANQGSEA. The CDR3 DNA sequence: TGCAGCGTTCAGGTCTCCTACGAGCAGTACTTC. Translation gives CSVQVSYEQYF.

The rearrangement uses TRBV5-1 and TRBJ2-7, with D possibly being TRBD1 (5 bases). The CDR3 loop spans 15 amino acids. Germline CDR1 and CDR2: SGHRS and YFSETQ. With 0 bases removed from V and 0 bases from J, the gap between germline ends came to 10 bases. The CDR3 protein is CASSLDSRVSYEQYF. The CDR3 coding sequence is TGCGCCAGCAGCTTGGATTCCAGGGTCTCCTACGAGCAGTACTTC.

This chain links TRBV4-2 with TRBJ2-3; D remains ambiguous. Germline V gene lookup returns CDR1 LGHNA and CDR2 YNFKEQ. The CDR3 runs 16 residues. V was cut by 3 bases and J by 4 bases, with 17 bases left in between. DNA of the CDR3: TGTGCCAGCAGCCAGAGAGGATCTAAAGGCCCAGATACGCAGTATTTT. Protein product: CASSQRGSKGPDTQYF.

The chain is built from TRBV6-5 and TRBJ1-1; D may be TRBD1 (6 bases). Germline V CDR1 and CDR2: MNHEY, SVGAGI. The germline V and J ends were trimmed by 6 bases and 2 bases, with 10 bases remaining between them. There are 13 residues in the CDR3. The chain's CDR3 is CASRGGANTEAFF. The CDR3 bases are TGTGCCAGCAGGGGGGGGGCAAACACTGAAGCTTTCTTT.

This chain joins TRBV15 and TRBJ1-2; 7 nucleotides agree with TRBD1. This CDR3 has 15 residues. Germline loops: CDR1 LNHNV, CDR2 YYDKDF (reference sequence). V gave up 3 bases and J gave up 7 bases; unmatched junction bases: 11. Here the CDR3 reads CATSREYVTGSGYTF. CDR3 in DNA: TGTGCCACCAGCAGGGAATACGTGACAGGGTCTGGCTACACCTTC.

This chain links TRBV6-5 with TRBJ2-7, with unresolved D. Trimming left V 7 bases short and J 2 bases short, with 12 bases between. This CDR3 region has 13 residues. The germline V gene has CDR1 MNHEY and CDR2 SVGAGI. The CDR3 DNA sequence: TGTGCCAGCACGCGACAATTAACCTACGAGCAGTACTTC. Translating gives CASTRQLTYEQYF.

Regarding this clone: Within the sample, other DNA sequences also encode this same CDR3. The chain recombines TRBV7-9 with TRBJ2-7, with a possible D match to TRBD1 (5 bases). The CDR3 loop spans 13 amino acids. Trimming left V 4 bases short and J 3 bases short, with 10 bases between. Germline CDR1 and CDR2: SEHNR and FQNEAQ (reference sequence). The CDR3 nucleotides are TGTGCCAGCAGCTCAACAGGAAGCTACGAGCAGTACTTC. This encodes CASSSTGSYEQYF.

The chain is built from TRBV9 and TRBJ2-7, with 9 bases lining up with TRBD1. CDR3 size: 14 residues. Germline CDR1 is SGDLS and CDR2 is YYNGEE. Trimming at V came to 4 bases and at J to 3 bases, leaving 5 bases not matched to a gene. The CDR3 is CASSPGTGNYEQYF. CDR3 in DNA: TGTGCCAGCAGCCCGGGGACAGGGAACTACGAGCAGTACTTC.